The rows below give T cell receptor beta chains drawn from one sample of a study of blood T cell repertoires in COVID-19. Profiled with immunoSEQ multiplex PCR; TCRdb holds only in-frame clones, not every one. The repertoire consists of around 400,000 clones, with approximately 87% occurring once and the leading ten covering 2% to 2.5%. Sequences were obtained from peripheral blood. Every receptor here comes from a woman aged 55-70 years with COVID-19, enrolled during active disease. Each CDR3 is given with its conserved first and last residue. The D gene is left open where the match is weak. The size of a clone is reported for some rows only, either as once, few or many, or as a class for expanded clones.

v_call	d_call	clone_size	j_call	cdr3_nt	cdr3_aa
TRBV5-1	TRBD2	-	TRBJ2-5	TGCGCCAGCAGCTTGGTGGGAGCGGGGGGACAAGAGACCCAGTACTTC	CASSLVGAGGQETQYF
TRBV6-1	-	once	TRBJ1-2	TGTGCCAGCAGTGAAGCCGGGTTCCGGGAGACGGGTGGCTACACCTTC	CASSEAGFRETGGYTF
TRBV11-2	-	-	TRBJ1-1	TGTGCCAGCAGCTTACGTCGGGTCCATGACACTGAAGCTTTCTTT	CASSLRRVHDTEAFF
TRBV9	TRBD1	-	TRBJ1-3	TGTGCCAGCAGCGGGCGGGACAGCGCAAGCTCTGGAAACACCATATATTTT	CASSGRDSASSGNTIYF
TRBV7-9	-	-	TRBJ2-1	TGTGCCACCACGGAGGGCTACAATGAGCAGTTCTTC	CATTEGYNEQFF
TRBV6-1	TRBD2	once	TRBJ2-7	TGTGCCAGCAGTGAAGCACTAGCGGGGAGCTCCTACGAGCAGTACTTC	CASSEALAGSSYEQYF
TRBV12-3/TRBV12-4	TRBD1	-	TRBJ2-5	TGTGCCAGCAGTCCAGGACAGGGGGGGACCCAGTACTTC	CASSPGQGGTQYF
TRBV15	-	-	TRBJ1-3	TGTGCCACCAGCAGAGATAGGGCAGGGTCGGCCACCATATATTTT	CATSRDRAGSATIYF
TRBV4-2	-	-	TRBJ1-2	TGTGCCAGCAGCCAAGACAGGGGAGGGAACTATGGCTACACCTTC	CASSQDRGGNYGYTF
TRBV5-4	TRBD2	-	TRBJ2-1	TGTGCCAGCGGAGGTATTGCGGGGGGGCTGGGTAGTGAGCAGTTCTTC	CASGGIAGGLGSEQFF
TRBV5-1	TRBD1	-	TRBJ1-6	TGCGCCAGCAGCTTGACGGGACAGGGGAATTCACCCCTCCACTTT	CASSLTGQGNSPLHF
TRBV5-1	-	-	TRBJ2-3	TGCGCCAGCACGGGTACAGATACGCAGTATTTT	CASTGTDTQYF
TRBV6-1	TRBD1	-	TRBJ1-5	TGTGCCAGCAGTGAAGGAAGGCCAGGGGGCGCATATCAGCCCCAGCATTTT	CASSEGRPGGAYQPQHF
TRBV30	-	-	TRBJ1-1	TGTGCCTGGATTCCTGGTCCCAGGATGAACACTGAAGCTTTCTTT	CAWIPGPRMNTEAFF
TRBV2	TRBD2	-	TRBJ2-3	TGTGCCAGCACCGCCCTAGCGGGGGACACAGATACGCAGTATTTT	CASTALAGDTDTQYF
TRBV5-6	-	-	TRBJ1-5	TGTGCCAGCAGCTCGGGACTTAGCAATCAGCCCCAGCATTTT	CASSSGLSNQPQHF
TRBV7-3	-	-	TRBJ2-2	TGTGCCAGCAGCTTAATCGCGGGGGCCACCGGGGAGCTGTTTTTT	CASSLIAGATGELFF
TRBV7-9	TRBD1	few	TRBJ1-4	TGTGCCAGCAGCTTAGGACAGGGGGCAACTAATGAAAAACTGTTTTTT	CASSLGQGATNEKLFF